This T cell receptor beta chain is drawn from a study of PD-1 blockade in classical Hodgkin lymphoma. General observations from the study: Only CD4+ TCR diversity, not CD8+, had risen significantly by C4D1.

This CDR3 is 16 amino acids long. V was cut by 2 bases and J by 0 bases, with 14 bases left in between. Germline V gives CDR1 SGHTS, CDR2 YDEGEE. The sample's time point: cycle 4 day 1 (C4D1), after 6 weeks of nivolumab. After autologous stem cell transplantation all patients relapsed, and prior brentuximab vedotin exposure differed between cohorts. Comments on this clone: No antigen is known for it.

Here immunoSEQ multiplex PCR was the method, and the copy in TCRdb shows in-frame clones only, minus some. The data hold tens of thousands of clones, with around 84% observed a single time. This TCR came from a human donor with classical Hodgkin lymphoma. The chain has TRBV5-8 and TRBJ1-1; D not certain. The specimen comprised peripheral blood mononuclear cells (PBMCs), sampled before the fourth cycle of nivolumab. CDR3 nucleotides: TGTGCCAGCAGCTTAGTCAGACCGACGATGAACACTGAAGCTTTCTTT. Its protein product is CASSLVRPTMNTEAFF.